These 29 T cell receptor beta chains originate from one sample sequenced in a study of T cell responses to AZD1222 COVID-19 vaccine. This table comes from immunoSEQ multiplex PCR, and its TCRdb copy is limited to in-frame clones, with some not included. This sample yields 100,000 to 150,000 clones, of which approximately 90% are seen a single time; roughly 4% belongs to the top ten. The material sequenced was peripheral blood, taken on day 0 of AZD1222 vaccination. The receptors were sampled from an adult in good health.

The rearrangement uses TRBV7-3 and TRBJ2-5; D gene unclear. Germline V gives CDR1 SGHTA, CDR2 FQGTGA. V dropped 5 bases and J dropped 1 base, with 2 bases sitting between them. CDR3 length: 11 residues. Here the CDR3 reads CASSIQETQYF. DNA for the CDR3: TGTGCCAGCAGCATCCAAGAGACCCAGTACTTC.

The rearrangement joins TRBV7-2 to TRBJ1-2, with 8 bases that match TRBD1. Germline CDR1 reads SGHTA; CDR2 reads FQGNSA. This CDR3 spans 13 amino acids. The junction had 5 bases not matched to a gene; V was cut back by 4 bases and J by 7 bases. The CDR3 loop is CASSWDRWRGYTF. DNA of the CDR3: TGTGCCAGCAGCTGGGACAGGTGGCGTGGCTACACCTTC.

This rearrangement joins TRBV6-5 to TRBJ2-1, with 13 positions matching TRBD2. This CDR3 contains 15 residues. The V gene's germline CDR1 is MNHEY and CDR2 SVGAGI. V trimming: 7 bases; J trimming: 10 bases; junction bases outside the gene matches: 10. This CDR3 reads CASTPGTSGVGEQFF. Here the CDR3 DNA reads TGTGCCAGCACCCCAGGGACTAGCGGGGTTGGGGAGCAGTTCTTC.

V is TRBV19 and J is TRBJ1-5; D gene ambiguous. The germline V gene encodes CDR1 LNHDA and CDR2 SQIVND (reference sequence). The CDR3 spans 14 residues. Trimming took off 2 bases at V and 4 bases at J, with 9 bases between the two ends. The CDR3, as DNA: TGTGCCAGTAGTATATCTTGGCAAAATCAGCCCCAGCATTTT. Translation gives CASSISWQNQPQHF.

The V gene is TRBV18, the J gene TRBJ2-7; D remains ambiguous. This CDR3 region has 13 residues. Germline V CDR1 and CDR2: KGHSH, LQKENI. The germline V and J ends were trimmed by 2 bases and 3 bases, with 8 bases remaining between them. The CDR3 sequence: CASSPLRSYEQYF. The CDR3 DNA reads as TGTGCCAGCTCACCATTAAGAAGCTACGAGCAGTACTTC.

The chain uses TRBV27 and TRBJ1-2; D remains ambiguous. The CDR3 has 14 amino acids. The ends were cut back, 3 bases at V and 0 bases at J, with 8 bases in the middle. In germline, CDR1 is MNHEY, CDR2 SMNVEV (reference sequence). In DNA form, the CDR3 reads TGTGCCAGCAGTTTTTTGTCCTCTAACTATGGCTACACCTTC. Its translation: CASSFLSSNYGYTF.

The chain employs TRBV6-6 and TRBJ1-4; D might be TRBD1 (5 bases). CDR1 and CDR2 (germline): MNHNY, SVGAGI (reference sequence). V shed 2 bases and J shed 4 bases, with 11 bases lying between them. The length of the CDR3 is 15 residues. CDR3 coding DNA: TGTGCCAGCAGTTACCGCAGGGATAATAATGAAAAACTGTTTTTT. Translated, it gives CASSYRRDNNEKLFF.

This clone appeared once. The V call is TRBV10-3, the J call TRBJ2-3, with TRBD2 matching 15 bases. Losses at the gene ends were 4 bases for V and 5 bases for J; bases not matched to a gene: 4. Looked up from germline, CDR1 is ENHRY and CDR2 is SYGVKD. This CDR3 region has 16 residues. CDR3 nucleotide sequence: TGTGCCATCAGTGGGACTAGCGGGGGGGCCGGAGATACGCAGTATTTT. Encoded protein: CAISGTSGGAGDTQYF.

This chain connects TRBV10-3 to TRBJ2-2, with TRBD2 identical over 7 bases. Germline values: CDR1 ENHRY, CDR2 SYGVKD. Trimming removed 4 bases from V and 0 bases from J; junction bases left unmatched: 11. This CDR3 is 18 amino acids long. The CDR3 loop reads CAISGGSGESANTGELFF. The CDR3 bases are TGTGCCATCAGTGGAGGAAGCGGGGAAAGCGCGAACACCGGGGAGCTGTTTTTT.

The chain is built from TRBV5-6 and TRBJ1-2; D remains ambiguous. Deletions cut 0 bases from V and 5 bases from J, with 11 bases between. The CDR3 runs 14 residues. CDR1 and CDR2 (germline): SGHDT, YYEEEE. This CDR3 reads CASSLAIDGYGYTF. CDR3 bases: TGTGCCAGCAGCTTGGCCATCGACGGATATGGCTACACCTTC.

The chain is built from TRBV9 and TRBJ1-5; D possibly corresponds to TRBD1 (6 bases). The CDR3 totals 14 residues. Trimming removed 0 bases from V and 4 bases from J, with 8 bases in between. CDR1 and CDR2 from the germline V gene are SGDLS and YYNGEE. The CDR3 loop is CASSVDTGNQPQHF. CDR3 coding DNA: TGTGCCAGCAGCGTAGACACAGGGAATCAGCCCCAGCATTTT. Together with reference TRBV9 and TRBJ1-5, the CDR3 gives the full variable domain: DSGVTQTPKHLITATGQRVTLRCSPRSGDLSVYWYQQSLDQGLQFLIQYYNGEERAKGNILERFSAQQFPDLHSELNLSSLELGDSALYFCASSVDTGNQPQHFGDGTRLSIL.

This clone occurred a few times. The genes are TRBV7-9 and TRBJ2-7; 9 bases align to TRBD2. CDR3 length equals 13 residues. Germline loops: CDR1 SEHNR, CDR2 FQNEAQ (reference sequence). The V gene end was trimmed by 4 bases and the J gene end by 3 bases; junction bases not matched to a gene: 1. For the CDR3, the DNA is TGTGCCAGCAGCTCACTAGCGGGCTACGAGCAGTACTTC. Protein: CASSSLAGYEQYF.

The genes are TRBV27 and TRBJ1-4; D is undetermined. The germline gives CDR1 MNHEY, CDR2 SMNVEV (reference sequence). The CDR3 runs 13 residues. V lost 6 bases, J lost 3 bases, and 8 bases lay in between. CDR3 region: CASSFKANEKLFF. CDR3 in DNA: TGTGCCAGCAGCTTCAAGGCTAATGAAAAACTGTTTTTT.

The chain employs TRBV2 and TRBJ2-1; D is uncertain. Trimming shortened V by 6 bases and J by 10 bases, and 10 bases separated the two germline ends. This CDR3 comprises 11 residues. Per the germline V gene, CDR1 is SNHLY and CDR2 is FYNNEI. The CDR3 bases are TGTGCCAGCAGCCTCACCAGGGAGCAGTTCTTC. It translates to CASSLTREQFF.

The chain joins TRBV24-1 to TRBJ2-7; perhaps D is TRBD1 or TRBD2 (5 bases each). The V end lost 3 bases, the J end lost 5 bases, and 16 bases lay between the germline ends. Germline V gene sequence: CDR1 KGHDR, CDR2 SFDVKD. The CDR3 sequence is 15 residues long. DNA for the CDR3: TGTGCCACCAGTGATCCCGGGACGGAGTCCAACGAGCAGTACTTC. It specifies CATSDPGTESNEQYF.

This chain's CDR3 is CASSRGQGPETQYF. The CDR3 nucleotides are TGTGCCAGCAGCCGAGGACAGGGCCCAGAGACCCAGTACTTC. The chain is built from TRBV6-5 and TRBJ2-5; TRBD1 aligns across 8 bases. Losses at the gene ends were 6 bases for V and 4 bases for J; bases not matched to a gene: 7. This CDR3 spans 14 amino acids. The V gene's germline CDR1 is MNHEY and CDR2 SVGAGI.

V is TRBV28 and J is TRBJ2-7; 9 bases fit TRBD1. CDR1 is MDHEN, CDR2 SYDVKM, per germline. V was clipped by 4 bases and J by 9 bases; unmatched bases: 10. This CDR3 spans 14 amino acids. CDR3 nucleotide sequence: TGTGCCAGCAGTTATGCGACAGGGGGGGTCGGGCAGTACTTC. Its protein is CASSYATGGVGQYF.

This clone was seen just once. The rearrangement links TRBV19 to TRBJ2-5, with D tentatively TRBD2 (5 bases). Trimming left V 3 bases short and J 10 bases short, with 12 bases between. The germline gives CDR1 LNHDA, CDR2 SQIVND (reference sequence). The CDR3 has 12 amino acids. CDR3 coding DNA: TGTGCCAGTAGTATTGAGAGAGGGAGCCAGTACTTC. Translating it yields CASSIERGSQYF.

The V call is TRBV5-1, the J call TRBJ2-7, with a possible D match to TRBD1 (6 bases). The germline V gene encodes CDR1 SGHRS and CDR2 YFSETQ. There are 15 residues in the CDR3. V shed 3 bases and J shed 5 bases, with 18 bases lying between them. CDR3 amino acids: CASSSDSHFGDEQYF. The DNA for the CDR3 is TGCGCCAGCAGCTCGGACAGTCACTTTGGGGACGAGCAGTACTTC.

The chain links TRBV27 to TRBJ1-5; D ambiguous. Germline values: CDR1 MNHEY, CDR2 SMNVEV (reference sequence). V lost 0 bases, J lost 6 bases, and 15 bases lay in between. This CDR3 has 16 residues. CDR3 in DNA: TGTGCCAGCAGTTTATCTTATTCTATAACGGCTCAGCCCCAGCATTTT. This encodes CASSLSYSITAQPQHF.

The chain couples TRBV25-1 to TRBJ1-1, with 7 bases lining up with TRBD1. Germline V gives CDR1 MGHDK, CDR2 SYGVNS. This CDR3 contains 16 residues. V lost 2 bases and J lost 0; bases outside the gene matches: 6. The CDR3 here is CASSEQHRGLNTEAFF. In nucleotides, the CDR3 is TGTGCCAGCAGTGAACAACACAGGGGATTGAACACTGAAGCTTTCTTT.

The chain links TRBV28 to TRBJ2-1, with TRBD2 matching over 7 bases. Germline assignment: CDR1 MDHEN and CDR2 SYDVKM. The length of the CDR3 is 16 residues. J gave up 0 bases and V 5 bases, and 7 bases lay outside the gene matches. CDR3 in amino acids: CASSPPIAGSYNEQFF. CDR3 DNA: TGTGCCAGCAGTCCTCCGATAGCGGGCTCCTACAATGAGCAGTTCTTC.

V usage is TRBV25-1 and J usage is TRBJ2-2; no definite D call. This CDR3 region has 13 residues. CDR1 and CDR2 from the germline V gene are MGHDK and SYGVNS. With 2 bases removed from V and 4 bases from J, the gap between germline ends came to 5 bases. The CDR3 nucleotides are TGTGCCAGCAGTGAAGACCGCACCGGGGAGCTGTTTTTT. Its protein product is CASSEDRTGELFF.

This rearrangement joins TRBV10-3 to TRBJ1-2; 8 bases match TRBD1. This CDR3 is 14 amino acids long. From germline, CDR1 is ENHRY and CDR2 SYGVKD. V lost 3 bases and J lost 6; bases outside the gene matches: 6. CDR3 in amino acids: CAISEGRGHDGYTF. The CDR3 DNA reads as TGTGCCATCAGTGAAGGCAGGGGGCATGATGGCTACACCTTC.

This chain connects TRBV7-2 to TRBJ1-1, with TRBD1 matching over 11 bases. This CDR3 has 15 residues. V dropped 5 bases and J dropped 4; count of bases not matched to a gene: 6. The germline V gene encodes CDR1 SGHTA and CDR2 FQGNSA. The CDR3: CASSLGTGGGTEAFF. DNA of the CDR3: TGTGCCAGCAGCCTCGGGACAGGGGGTGGCACTGAAGCTTTCTTT.

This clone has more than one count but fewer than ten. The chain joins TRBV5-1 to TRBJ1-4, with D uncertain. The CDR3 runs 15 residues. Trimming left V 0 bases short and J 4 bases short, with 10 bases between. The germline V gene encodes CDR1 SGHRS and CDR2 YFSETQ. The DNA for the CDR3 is TGCGCCAGCAGCTTGGACGGGCTGGGTAATGAAAAACTGTTTTTT. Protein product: CASSLDGLGNEKLFF.

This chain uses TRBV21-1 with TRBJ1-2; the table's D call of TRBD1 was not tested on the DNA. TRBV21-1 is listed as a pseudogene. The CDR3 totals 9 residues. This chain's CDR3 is CAGNYGYTF. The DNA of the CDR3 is TGTGCCGGCAACTATGGCTACACCTTC.

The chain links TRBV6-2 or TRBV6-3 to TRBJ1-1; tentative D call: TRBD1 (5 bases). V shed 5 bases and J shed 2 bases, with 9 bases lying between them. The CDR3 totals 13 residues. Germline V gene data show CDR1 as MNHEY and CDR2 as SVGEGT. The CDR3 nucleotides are TGTGCCAGCAGTCGAAGGGGTAACACTGAAGCTTTCTTT. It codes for CASSRRGNTEAFF.

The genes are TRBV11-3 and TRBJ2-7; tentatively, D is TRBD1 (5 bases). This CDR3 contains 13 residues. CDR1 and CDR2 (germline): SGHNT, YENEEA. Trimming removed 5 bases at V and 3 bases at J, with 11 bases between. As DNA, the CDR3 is TGTGCCAGCAGCAAACAGGCCCGCTACGAGCAGTACTTC. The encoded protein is CASSKQARYEQYF. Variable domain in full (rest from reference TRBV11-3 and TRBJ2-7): EAGVVQSPRYKIIEKKQPVAFWCNPISGHNTLYWYLQNLGQGPELLIRYENEEAVDDSQLPKDRFSAERLKGVDSTLKIQPAELGDSAVYLCASSKQARYEQYFGPGTRLTVT.